This T cell receptor (beta chain) was captured by sequencing in a study of long-term antiretroviral therapy in people with HIV. Overall study context: Earliest sampling preceded the 2015 immediate-ART recommendation by about a decade.

Survey level was the resolution at which the v3.0 immunoSEQ assay ran. Profiling relied on immunoSEQ multiplex PCR, and the TCRdb table lists in-frame clones only, not all of them. The repertoire includes roughly 16,000 clones, 80% of them detected once, and 4% to 5.5% sits in the top ten. Specimens held about 0.85-11 million cryopreserved PBMC prior to DNA extraction. This TCR was recovered from a man aged 18-30 years with HIV. The material sequenced was unsorted PBMCs, taken 0.1 years before starting antiretroviral therapy.

This CDR3 is CASSLENYGYTF. CDR3 nucleotide sequence: TGTGCCAGCAGCTTAGAAAACTATGGCTACACCTTC. The chain is built from TRBV7-2 and TRBJ1-2, with D hard to call. Germline V lookup: CDR1 SGHTA, CDR2 FQGNSA. The CDR3 is made up of 12 amino acids. V gave up 1 base and J gave up 2 bases, with 2 bases separating them.